A single T cell receptor beta chain is shown here with its context. Its cognate antigen has yet to be identified. Nothing much larger sits one base from this clone, and base qualities are not available. Libraries came from the immunoSEQ multiplex PCR assay. DNA from the cultured, isolated CD4+ T cells was subjected to TCR beta CDR3 sequencing. Under the source paper's analysis protocol: Non-productive TCR sequences were discarded, and reads were trimmed to the CDR3 region, with only CDR3s of 7 or more amino acids retained. Antigen-specific clonotypes were identified using the MANAFEST web app by comparison of expansion in peptide wells against reference cultures. To be called positive, a clone needed expansion at FDR<0.05 compared with the reference and with all other wells, an odds ratio greater than 5, and a frequency greater than 0.1% in two replicate wells. A clonotype was called cross-reactive if it was significantly expanded both in SARS-CoV-2 spike wells and in at least one common cold coronavirus spike condition. CDR3 similarity was assessed by Levenshtein distance with the stringdist R package, and unrooted trees were built with ape in R 3.6.1. What TCRdb holds here is the immuneACCESS table cut down to in-frame rearrangements. Part of the clones is not present; checked against another copy, under half of the missing clones reflect an unresolved V gene, and the others are unexplained. V, J and clone size were drawn from that table, and D and trimming were deduced from the DNA. In all, the sample holds tens of thousands of clones, and approximately 80% of those were seen once. Approximately 23% of the sample belongs to the ten largest clones.

This sample was included in a study of vaccination effects on CD4 cells after COVID-19 (dated by TCRdb to the early 2020s). Regarding the complete study: Each participant got two doses of an mRNA SARS-CoV-2 vaccine, either BNT162b2 or mRNA-1273. In both COVID-19 convalescent patients and infection-naive vaccine recipients, the study compared SARS-CoV-2 spike-specific CD4+ TCR repertoires from before mRNA vaccination with those from after it. A total of roughly 9 COVID-19 convalescent patients and several SARS-CoV-2-naive healthy vaccine recipients were included in the full study. Cultures from other donors in the study were sequenced using the Oncomine TCR Beta short-read assay on an Illumina iSeq 100.

Study-level results and caveats: Clones induced by infection and clones induced by vaccination both contracted markedly at late timepoints after vaccination, which fits with T cell responses waning over time. Limitations of the study were the small number of convalescent patients and the absence of early post-infection timepoints. In healthy vaccine recipients, vaccine-induced clones were almost all SARS-CoV-2 mono-reactive, with only 1 of 255 being cross-reactive with common cold coronaviruses.

The junction carries 8 bases between V and J, which are trimmed by 6 bases and 2 bases respectively. CDR1 and CDR2 (MNHEY, SVGAGI) derive from the germline V gene. Counted from cysteine to phenylalanine, this CDR3 has 13 amino acids. Only the CDR3 portion is preserved as DNA: 39 bases, with reading frame beginning at the first base. In the ViraFEST assay, PBMC were stimulated with viral peptide pools, and TCR sequencing was then used to find antigen-specific CD4+ T cell clonotypes based on their expansion. After about 10 days of culture, CD4+ T cells were isolated with the EasySep CD4+ T cell isolation kit. None of the healthy vaccine recipients had a prior SARS-CoV-2 infection, which was confirmed by nucleocapsid antibody tests that came back negative both before and after vaccination. Each well held fewer than 2.5 million PBMC cultured in IMDM containing roughly 5% human AB serum, 8 to 10 IU/ml IL-2 and gentamicin, along with approximately 10 ug/ml peptides. On days 3 and 7, half of the culture medium was replaced with fresh IL-2-containing medium. Unless otherwise noted, each peptide stimulation condition was cultured in triplicate wells. PBMC were separated from whole blood using Ficoll-Paque Plus gradient centrifugation and were then either cryopreserved at -140C or used fresh. Overlapping peptide pools spanned the spike proteins of SARS-CoV-2 and the common cold coronaviruses HCoV-NL63, HCoV-OC43 and HCoV-229E. The QIAamp micro DNA kit was used to extract genomic DNA from the cultured CD4+ T cells.

The input for sequencing was CD4+ T cells from PBMCs cultured with HCoV-NL63 spike peptides, taken before COVID-19 vaccination. The cell subset or site label corresponds to: HCoV-NL63 spike overlapping peptide pool stimulation. The chain couples TRBV6-5 to TRBJ2-1; no D gene is confidently identified. The TCR comes from a human donor who received a COVID-19 vaccine. In nucleotides, the sequence is TGTGCCAGCAGGCCCGATCCCTACAATGAGCAGTTCTTC. Its protein product is CASRPDPYNEQFF.